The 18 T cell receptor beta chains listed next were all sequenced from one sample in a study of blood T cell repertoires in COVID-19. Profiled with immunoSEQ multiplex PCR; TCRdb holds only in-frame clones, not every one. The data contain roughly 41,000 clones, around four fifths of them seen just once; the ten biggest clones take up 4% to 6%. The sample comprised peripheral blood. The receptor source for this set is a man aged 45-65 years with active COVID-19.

The CDR3 nucleotides are TGTGCCAGCAGCCCCGGACAGTGGGGGGGCGAGCAGTACTTC. This sequence encodes CASSPGQWGGEQYF. This chain links TRBV13 with TRBJ2-7; a weak D match, TRBD2 (7 bases). V shed 5 bases and J shed 6 bases, with 17 bases lying between them. Germline loops: CDR1 PRHDT, CDR2 FYEKMQ (reference sequence). This CDR3 region has 14 residues.

The CDR3 DNA sequence: TGTGCCAGCAGCCTTGTCAGCTCCTACGAGCAGTACTTC. Translation: CASSLVSSYEQYF. The chain has TRBV27 and TRBJ2-7; D call uncertain. The length of the CDR3 is 13 residues. Looked up from germline, CDR1 is MNHEY and CDR2 is SMNVEV (reference sequence). Trimming removed 6 bases from V and 0 bases from J, with 9 bases in between.

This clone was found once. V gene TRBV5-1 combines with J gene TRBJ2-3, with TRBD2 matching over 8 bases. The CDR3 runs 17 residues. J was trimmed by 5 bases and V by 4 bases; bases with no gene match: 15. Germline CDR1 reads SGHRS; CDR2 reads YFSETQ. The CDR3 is CASSPPMTAGEGDTQYF. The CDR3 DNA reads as TGCGCCAGCAGCCCGCCGATGACAGCGGGGGAAGGAGATACGCAGTATTTT.

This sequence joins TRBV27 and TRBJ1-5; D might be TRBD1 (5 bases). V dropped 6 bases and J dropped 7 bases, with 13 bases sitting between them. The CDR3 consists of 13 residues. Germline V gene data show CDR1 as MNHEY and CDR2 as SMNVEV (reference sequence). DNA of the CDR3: TGTGCCAGCAGCGTCCAGGGAGGGCAGCCCCAGCATTTT. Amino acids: CASSVQGGQPQHF.

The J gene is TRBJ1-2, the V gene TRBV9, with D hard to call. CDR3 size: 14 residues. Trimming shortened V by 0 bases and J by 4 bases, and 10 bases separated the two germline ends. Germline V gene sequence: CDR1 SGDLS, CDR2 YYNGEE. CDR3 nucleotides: TGTGCCAGCAGCGTAGTTGCGGGTGCCTATGGCTACACCTTC. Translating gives CASSVVAGAYGYTF.

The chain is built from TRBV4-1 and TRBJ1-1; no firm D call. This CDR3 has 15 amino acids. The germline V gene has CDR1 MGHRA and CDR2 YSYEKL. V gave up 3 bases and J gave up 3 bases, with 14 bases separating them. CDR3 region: CASSQVRVGDTEAFF. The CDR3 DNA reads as TGCGCCAGCAGCCAGGTTCGGGTCGGGGACACTGAAGCTTTCTTT.

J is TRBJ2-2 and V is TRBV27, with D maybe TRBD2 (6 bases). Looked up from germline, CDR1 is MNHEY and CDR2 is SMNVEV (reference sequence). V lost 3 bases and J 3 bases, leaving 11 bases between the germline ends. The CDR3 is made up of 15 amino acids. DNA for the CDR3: TGTGCCAGCAGTTTCTCCAGGGACTACACCGGGGAGCTGTTTTTT. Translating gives CASSFSRDYTGELFF.

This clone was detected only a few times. The CDR3: CASCLQMNTEAFF. The CDR3, as DNA: TGTGCCAGCTGTCTCCAGATGAACACTGAAGCTTTCTTT. The genes are TRBV3-1 (or the pseudogene TRBV3-2) and TRBJ1-1, with D unclear. Per the germline V gene, CDR1 is LGHDT and CDR2 is YNNKEL (reference sequence). Trimming left V 8 bases short and J 0 bases short, with 10 bases between. This CDR3 has 13 residues.

CDR3 sequence: CASSYGTQQYF. CDR3 coding DNA: TGTGCCAGCAGTTACGGTACTCAGCAGTACTTC. V usage is TRBV6-2 or TRBV6-3 and J usage is TRBJ2-7; D remains ambiguous. The germline V and J ends were trimmed by 2 bases and 8 bases, with 7 bases remaining between them. Germline-derived CDR1 and CDR2 are MNHEY and SVGEGT. This CDR3 has 11 residues.

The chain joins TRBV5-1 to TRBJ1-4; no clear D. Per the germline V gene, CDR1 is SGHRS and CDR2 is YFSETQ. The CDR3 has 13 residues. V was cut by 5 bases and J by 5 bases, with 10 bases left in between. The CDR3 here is CASREGLNEKLFF. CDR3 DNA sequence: TGCGCCAGCAGAGAGGGCTTGAATGAAAAACTGTTTTTT.

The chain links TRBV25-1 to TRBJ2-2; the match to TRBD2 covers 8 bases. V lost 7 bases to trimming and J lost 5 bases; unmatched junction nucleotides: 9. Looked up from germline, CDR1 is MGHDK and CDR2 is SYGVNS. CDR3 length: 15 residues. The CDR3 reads CASKTGTRETGELFF. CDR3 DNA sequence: TGTGCCAGCAAGACCGGGACTAGAGAGACCGGGGAGCTGTTTTTT.

CDR3 DNA: TGTGCCAGCTCCGCGGAGAAGCAGTACTTC. It is translated as CASSAEKQYF. This rearrangement joins TRBV6-5 to TRBJ2-7; the D is unclear. The germline gives CDR1 MNHEY, CDR2 SVGAGI. Between the trimmed V and J ends, which lost 8 bases and 8 bases, there was a span of 10 bases. This CDR3 is 10 amino acids long.

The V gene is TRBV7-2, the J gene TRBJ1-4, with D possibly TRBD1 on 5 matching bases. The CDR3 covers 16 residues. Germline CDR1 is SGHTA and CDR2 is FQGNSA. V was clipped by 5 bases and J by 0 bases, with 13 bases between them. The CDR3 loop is CASSLDGHATNEKLFF. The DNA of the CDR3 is TGTGCCAGCAGCCTAGATGGACACGCAACTAATGAAAAACTGTTTTTT.

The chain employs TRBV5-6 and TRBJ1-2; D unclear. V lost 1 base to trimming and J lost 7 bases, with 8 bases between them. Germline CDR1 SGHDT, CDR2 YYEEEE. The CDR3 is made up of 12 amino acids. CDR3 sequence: CASSLWEAGYTF. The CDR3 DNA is TGTGCCAGCAGCTTGTGGGAGGCTGGCTACACCTTC.

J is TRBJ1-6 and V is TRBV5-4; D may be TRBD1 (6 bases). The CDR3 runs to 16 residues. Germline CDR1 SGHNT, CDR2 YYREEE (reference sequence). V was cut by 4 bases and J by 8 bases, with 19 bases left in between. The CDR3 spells CASSPIPNRAHSPLHF. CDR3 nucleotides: TGTGCCAGCAGCCCTATTCCTAACAGGGCCCATTCACCCCTCCACTTT.

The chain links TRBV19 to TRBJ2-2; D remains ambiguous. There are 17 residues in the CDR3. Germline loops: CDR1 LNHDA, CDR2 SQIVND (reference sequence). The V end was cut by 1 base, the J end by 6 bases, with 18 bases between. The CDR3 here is CASSIVGRQYWSGELFF. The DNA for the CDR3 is TGTGCCAGTAGTATAGTAGGCAGGCAATACTGGTCCGGGGAGCTGTTTTTT.

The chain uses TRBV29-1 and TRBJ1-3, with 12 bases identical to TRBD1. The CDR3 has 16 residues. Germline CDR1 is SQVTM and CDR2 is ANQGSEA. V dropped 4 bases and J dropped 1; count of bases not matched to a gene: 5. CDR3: CSVVGTGGSSGNTIYF. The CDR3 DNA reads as TGCAGCGTTGTGGGGACAGGGGGCTCGTCTGGAAACACCATATATTTT.

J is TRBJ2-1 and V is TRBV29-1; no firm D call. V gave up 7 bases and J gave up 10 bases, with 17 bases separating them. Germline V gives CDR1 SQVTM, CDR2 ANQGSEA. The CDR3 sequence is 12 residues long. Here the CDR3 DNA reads TGCAGCGGGGTGATCAGGAACTTGGAGCAGTTCTTC. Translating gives CSGVIRNLEQFF.